This entry describes one T cell receptor beta chain. This study enrolled people aged about 18 to 100 from around 25 US geographic areas. Clinical histories supplied by participants themselves formed the basis of cohort assignment. The CDR3 consists of 15 residues. Looked up from germline, CDR1 is SGHNT and CDR2 is YYREEE (reference sequence). The V end was cut by 3 bases, the J end by 2 bases, with 13 bases between. This sample stems from a study of blood T cell repertoires in COVID-19. Study as a whole: Whether acute or convalescent, the COVID-19 samples came from the United States, Italy and Spain.

Assay used: immunoSEQ multiplex PCR; TCRdb lists only in-frame clones, some missing. The sample consists of roughly 360,000 clones, 75% to 90% of them appearing once. This TCR came from a woman between 50 and 59 years old who had recovered from COVID-19. Sequencing was done on a sample of PBMCs or T cells enriched from blood (not recorded which). The chain combines TRBV5-4 with TRBJ2-3; possible D gene TRBD2, 5 bases. The CDR3 bases are TGTGCCAGCAGCTCGCCCAGCGGCCTCACAGATACGCAGTATTTT. The encoded protein is CASSSPSGLTDTQYF.